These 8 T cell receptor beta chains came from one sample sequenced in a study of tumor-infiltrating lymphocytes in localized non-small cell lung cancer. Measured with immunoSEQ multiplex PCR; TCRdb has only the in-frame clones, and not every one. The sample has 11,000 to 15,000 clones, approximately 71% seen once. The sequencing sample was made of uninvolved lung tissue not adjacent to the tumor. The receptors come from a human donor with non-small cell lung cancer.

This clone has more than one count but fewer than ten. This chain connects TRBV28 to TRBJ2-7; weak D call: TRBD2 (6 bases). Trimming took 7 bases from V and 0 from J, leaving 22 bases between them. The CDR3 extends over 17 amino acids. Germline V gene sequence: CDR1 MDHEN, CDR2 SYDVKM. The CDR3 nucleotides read TGTGCCAGCATTCCTTCCGGGGCTAGCGCAAACTCCTACGAGCAGTACTTC. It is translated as CASIPSGASANSYEQYF.

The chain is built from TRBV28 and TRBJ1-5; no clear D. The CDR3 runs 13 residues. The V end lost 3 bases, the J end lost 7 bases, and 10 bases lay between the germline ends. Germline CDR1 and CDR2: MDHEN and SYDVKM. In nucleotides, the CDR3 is TGTGCCAGCAGTTTTGTGATCAGGCAGCCCCAGCATTTT. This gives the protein CASSFVIRQPQHF.

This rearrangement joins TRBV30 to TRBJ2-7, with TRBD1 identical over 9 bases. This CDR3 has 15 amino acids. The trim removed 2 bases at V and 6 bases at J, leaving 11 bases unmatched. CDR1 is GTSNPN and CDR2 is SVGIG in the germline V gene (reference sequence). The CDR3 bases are TGTGCCTGGAGTCCCCCCGGGACAGGGATGGTCGAGCAGTACTTC. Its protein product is CAWSPPGTGMVEQYF.

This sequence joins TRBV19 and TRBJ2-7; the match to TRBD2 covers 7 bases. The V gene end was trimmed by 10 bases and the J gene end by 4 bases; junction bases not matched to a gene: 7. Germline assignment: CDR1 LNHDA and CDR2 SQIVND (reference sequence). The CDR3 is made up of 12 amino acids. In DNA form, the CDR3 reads TGTGCCACCTCTAGCGGCCAATACGAGCAGTACTTC. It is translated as CATSSGQYEQYF.

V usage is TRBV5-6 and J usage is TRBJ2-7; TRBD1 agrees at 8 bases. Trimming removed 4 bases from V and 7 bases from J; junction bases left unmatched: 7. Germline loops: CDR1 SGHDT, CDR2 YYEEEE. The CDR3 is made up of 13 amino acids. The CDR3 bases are TGTGCCAGCAGCCCGTTGACAGGGGAAGAGCAGTACTTC. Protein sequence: CASSPLTGEEQYF.

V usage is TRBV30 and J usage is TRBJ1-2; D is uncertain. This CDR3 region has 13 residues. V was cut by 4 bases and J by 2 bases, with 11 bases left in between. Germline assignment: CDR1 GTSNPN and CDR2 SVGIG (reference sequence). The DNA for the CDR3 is TGTGCCTGGATGTTGGGGTCGAACTATGGCTACACCTTC. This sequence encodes CAWMLGSNYGYTF.

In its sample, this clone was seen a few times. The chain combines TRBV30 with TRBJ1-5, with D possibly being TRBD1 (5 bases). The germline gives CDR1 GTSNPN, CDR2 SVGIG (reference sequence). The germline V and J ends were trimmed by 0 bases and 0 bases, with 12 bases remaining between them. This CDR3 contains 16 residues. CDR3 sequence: CAWSVRGGASNQPQHF. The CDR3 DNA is TGTGCCTGGAGTGTCCGGGGAGGGGCTAGCAATCAGCCCCAGCATTTT. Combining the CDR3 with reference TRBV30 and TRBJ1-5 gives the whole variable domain SQTIHQWPATLVQPVGSPLSLECTVEGTSNPNLYWYRQAAGRGLQLLFYSVGIGQISSEVPQNLSASRPQDRQFILSSKKLLLSDSGFYLCAWSVRGGASNQPQHFGDGTRLSIL.

CDR3: CASDQMGHWLNEQFF. CDR3 DNA sequence: TGTGCCAGCGATCAAATGGGACATTGGCTTAATGAGCAGTTCTTC. This chain uses TRBV2 with TRBJ2-1; a possible D gene is TRBD1 (6 bases). The CDR3 is 15 amino acids. The ends were cut back, 8 bases at V and 7 bases at J, with 21 bases in the middle. CDR1 is SNHLY, CDR2 FYNNEI, per germline.